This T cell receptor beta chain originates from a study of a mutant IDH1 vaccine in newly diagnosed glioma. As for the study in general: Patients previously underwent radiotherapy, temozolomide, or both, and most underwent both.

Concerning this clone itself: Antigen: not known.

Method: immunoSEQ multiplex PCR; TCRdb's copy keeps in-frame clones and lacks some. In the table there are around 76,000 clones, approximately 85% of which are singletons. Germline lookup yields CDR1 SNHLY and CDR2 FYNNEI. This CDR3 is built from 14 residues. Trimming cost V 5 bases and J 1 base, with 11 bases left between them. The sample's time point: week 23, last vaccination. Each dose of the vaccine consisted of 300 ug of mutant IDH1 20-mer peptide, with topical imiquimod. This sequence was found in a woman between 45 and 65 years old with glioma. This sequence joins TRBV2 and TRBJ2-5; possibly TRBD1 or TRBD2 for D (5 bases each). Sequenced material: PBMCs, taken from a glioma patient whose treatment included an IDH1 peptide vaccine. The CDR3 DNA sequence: TGTGCCAGCAGTCCCGGGGCAGTCCAAGAGACCCAGTACTTC. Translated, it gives CASSPGAVQETQYF.